This T cell receptor (beta chain) was identified in a study of T cell repertoires in cytomegalovirus infection. Study summary: Both a matching HLA type and CMV infection were indicated by public TCR beta signatures. General study results and limits: It was HLA-C-restricted CMV-specific TCR beta clonotypes that dominated the response ex vivo. Pooled public TCR beta family frequency picked out CMV carriers with the relevant HLA.

The V gene's germline CDR1 is SGHVS and CDR2 FNYEAQ. The length of the CDR3 is 16 residues. The V gene end was trimmed by 2 bases and the J gene end by 3 bases; junction bases not matched to a gene: 2. Comment on this clonotype: Its antigen is undetermined.

TCRdb itself ran the reads through MiXCR, one entry per CDR3 protein. The sample contains 250,000 to 300,000 distinct CDR3 sequences, roughly 26% of which appear only once. Source material: PBMCs. V and J are TRBV7-6 and TRBJ1-4, with 11 bases matching TRBD1. This TCR was recovered from a human donor in good health (CMV status not recorded). Some clones in this sample may be carry-over from other donors' samples. In DNA, the CDR3 is TGTGCCAGCAGCTTAATGGGACAGGGGGCTAATGAAAAACTGTTTTTT. Protein product: CASSLMGQGANEKLFF.